The source of this TCR beta chain is a study of blood T cell repertoires in COVID-19. Study context: Spain, Italy and the United States supplied samples that represented acute and convalescent COVID-19.

Everyone who took part was roughly 18 to 89 years old, and they came from fewer than 25 US areas. Clinical history reported by participants formed the basis on which cohorts were assigned. This clone has a single count. In the study's own analysis: Quantification of nucleated cells was approximated via reference gene primer amplification. Repertoires were generated with immunoSEQ multiplex PCR, while TCRdb's copy carries only in-frame clones and drops some. V, J and clone size reflect that table, while D and trimming were determined from the DNA. The sample carries roughly 280,000 clones, 75% to 90% recorded once. CDR3 length: 16 residues. V shed 4 bases and J shed 1 base, with 17 bases lying between them. CDR1 is MGHRA, CDR2 YSYEKL, per germline.

Sequencing was done on a sample of PBMCs or T cells enriched from blood (not recorded which). The chain uses TRBV4-1 and TRBJ2-7; D is perhaps TRBD1 (6 bases). This TCR came from a woman younger than 30 who had recovered from COVID-19. The CDR3 DNA follows: TGCGCCAGCAGCCGGATGGGGGCAGGGGAGTCCTACGAGCAGTACTTC. This encodes CASSRMGAGESYEQYF.